Sequencing of this T cell receptor beta chain was carried out in a study of identifying expanded T cells in peripheral blood. Study-level findings and limits: Over two and four weeks, about 15 and 19 clones changed, versus approximately 1.2 between replicates. Roughly 2-week clone count variance significantly increased as total template count grew.

With respect to this clone: Antigen specificity is unknown.

Clones were read by immunoSEQ multiplex PCR, and TCRdb kept only the in-frame ones, dropping some. The table shows 60,000 or so clones, with about four fifths occurring only once. Looked up from germline, CDR1 is LGHNT and CDR2 is FRNRAP. CDR3 length: 13 amino acids. Trimming left V 4 bases short and J 1 base short, with 8 bases between. This clonotype originated in a person aged 18 to 70 in good health. The genes are TRBV12-5 and TRBJ2-7; D perhaps matches TRBD2 (6 bases). Sample: blood. The CDR3 DNA is TGTGCTAGTGGTTCGGAGGGGTCCTACGAGCAGTACTTC. Translating it yields CASGSEGSYEQYF. Variable domain in full (rest from reference TRBV12-5 and TRBJ2-7): DARVTQTPRHKVTEMGQEVTMRCQPILGHNTVFWYRQTMMQGLELLAYFRNRAPLDDSGMPKDRFSAEMPDATLATLKIQPSEPRDSAVYFCASGSEGSYEQYFGPGTRLTVT.